This T cell receptor (beta chain) derives from a study of blood T cell repertoires in COVID-19. Measured with immunoSEQ multiplex PCR; TCRdb has only the in-frame clones, and not every one. Of fewer than 150,000 clones in the sample, about 90% were seen once. The CDR3 length is 14 residues. The germline CDR1 and CDR2 sequences are SGHTA and FQGNSA. Trimming took off 5 bases at V and 2 bases at J, with 11 bases between the two ends. The chain recombines TRBV7-2 with TRBJ2-3; D may be TRBD2 (6 bases). The sequencing sample was made of peripheral blood. This TCR was recovered from a woman older than 75 with acute or convalescent COVID-19. CDR3 coding DNA: TGTGCCAGCAGCCAACTAGCTCACACAGATACGCAGTATTTT. It is translated as CASSQLAHTDTQYF.